This TCR beta chain was captured by sequencing in a study of T cells after posttransplantation cyclophosphamide. This clone was counted only a few times. What it binds is unknown. TCRdb keeps only in-frame clones here, not all; method: immunoSEQ multiplex PCR. The sample yields tens of thousands of clones, without any singletons. V lost 6 bases to trimming and J lost 4 bases, with 12 bases between them. CDR1 and CDR2 from the germline V gene are MDHEN and SYDVKM. The CDR3 is made up of 14 amino acids. Notes on the study in general: Donor CD8+ memory clones often dominated recipient blood repertoires at later times.

Material: PBMCs. This chain uses TRBV28 with TRBJ2-2; D remains ambiguous. This clonotype was obtained from a woman in her sixties in good health, CMV-negative, and a related stem cell transplant donor. The CDR3 sequence: CASRGDLSTGELFF. The DNA for the CDR3 is TGTGCCAGCAGAGGCGACTTGTCCACCGGGGAGCTGTTTTTT.